This entry lists 11 T cell receptor beta chains sequenced from one sample in a study of post-analysis software for immune sequencing data. The antigens for these receptors are not known. The authors incorporated unique molecular identifiers into the TCR beta cDNA libraries. From the PCR reads, TCRdb called clonotypes with MiXCR, one entry per CDR3 protein. The sample holds approximately 660,000 distinct CDR3 sequences, more than 50% seen once. Study results and limitations: The study found TRBV5-6, TRBV5-1 and TRBV20-1 among five or six TRBV segments more frequent in patients than controls.

The sample consisted of blood. These receptors originate from a girl aged 2 to 10 with multiple sclerosis.

This chain uses TRBV7-9 with TRBJ1-6, with D uncertain. Germline V gene lookup returns CDR1 SEHNR and CDR2 FQNEAQ (reference sequence). CDR3 size: 14 residues. Trimming pared 6 bases from V and 2 bases from J, leaving 8 bases between. CDR3 residues: CASSPGTYNSPLHF. CDR3 bases: TGTGCCAGCAGTCCCGGGACCTATAATTCACCCCTCCACTTT.

The gene calls are TRBV29-1 and TRBJ2-5; 7 bases fit TRBD2. In germline, CDR1 is SQVTM, CDR2 ANQGSEA. The CDR3 contains 13 residues. V was pared by 2 bases and J by 5 bases, with 5 bases of the junction left unmatched. DNA of the CDR3: TGCAGCGTTGAACTGTCCGGGAGGGAGACCCAGTACTTC. Its protein product is CSVELSGRETQYF.

The chain has TRBV20-1 and TRBJ2-7, with D possibly TRBD2 on 5 matching bases. The CDR3 has 12 residues. CDR1 is DFQATT and CDR2 is SNEGSKA in the germline V gene (reference sequence). The V and J ends lost 1 base and 6 bases respectively, with 10 bases between them. CDR3 amino acids: CSARGERFEQYF. The CDR3 nucleotides read TGCAGTGCTAGAGGGGAGAGGTTCGAGCAGTACTTC.

This clonotype has more than one count but fewer than ten. At one end, the junction sequence differs from germline, possibly due to a read error. The chain joins TRBV29-1 to TRBJ2-1, with a tentative D call TRBD1 (5 bases). The CDR3 extends over 14 amino acids. Germline V CDR1 and CDR2: SQVTM, ANQGSEA. CDR3 sequence (DNA): TGCAGCGTTGCCACAGGTGCCACCTACAATAAGCAGTTCTTC. It encodes CSVATGATYNKQFF.

The chain joins TRBV7-3 to TRBJ1-1; a possible D gene is TRBD1 (6 bases). The CDR3 runs 13 residues. V was clipped by 5 bases and J by 4 bases, with 11 bases between them. Per germline, CDR1 SGHTA and CDR2 FQGTGA. The CDR3 loop reads CASSPGGPTEAFF. Here the CDR3 DNA reads TGTGCCAGCAGCCCGGGGGGGCCCACTGAAGCTTTCTTT. Full variable domain (missing parts from reference TRBV7-3 and TRBJ1-1): GAGVSQTPSNKVTEKGKYVELRCDPISGHTALYWYRQSLGQGPEFLIYFQGTGAADDSGLPNDRFFAVRPEGSVSTLKIQRTERGDSAVYLCASSPGGPTEAFFGQGTRLTVV.

The chain has TRBV12-3 or TRBV12-4 and TRBJ2-6; D gene unclear. The CDR3 extends over 17 amino acids. The V and J ends lost 3 bases and 2 bases respectively, with 14 bases between them. CDR3 bases: TGTGCCAGCAGTTTTTTTTGGGGTATAGCTGGGGCCAACGTCCTGACTTTC. Its translation is CASSFFWGIAGANVLTF.

This clonotype occurred a few times. The chain recombines TRBV6-5 with TRBJ2-3; D gene unclear. The CDR3 contains 13 residues. The ends were cut back, 9 bases at V and 0 bases at J, with 10 bases in the middle. Germline assignment: CDR1 MNHEY and CDR2 SVGAGI. For the CDR3, the DNA is TGTGCCAGTTCCCACTCTAGCACAGATACGCAGTATTTT. It codes for CASSHSSTDTQYF.

This clonotype has just a few counts. The chain's CDR3 is CASNPISGGSYNEQFF. CDR3 in DNA: TGTGCCAGCAACCCGATCAGCGGGGGGTCCTACAATGAGCAGTTCTTC. The V and J genes are TRBV7-9 and TRBJ2-1, with TRBD2 matching over 9 bases. The J segment lost 1 base and the V segment lost 7 bases, leaving 8 bases of the junction unmatched. This CDR3 has 16 residues. Germline V CDR1 and CDR2: SEHNR, FQNEAQ (reference sequence).

The rearrangement joins TRBV9 to TRBJ2-1, with D hard to call. CDR1 is SGDLS, CDR2 YYNGEE, per germline. CDR3 length: 12 amino acids. With 0 bases removed from V and 8 bases from J, the gap between germline ends came to 6 bases. The DNA for the CDR3 is TGTGCCAGCAGCGTAGGGAACCATGAGCAGTTCTTC. Translation gives CASSVGNHEQFF.

The chain joins TRBV29-1 to TRBJ2-1; D call uncertain. V was clipped by 6 bases and J by 6 bases, with 18 bases between them. Looked up from germline, CDR1 is SQVTM and CDR2 is ANQGSEA. This CDR3 region has 14 residues. The CDR3 DNA follows: TGCAGCGTCCTACCCCCAGAGATGCCCAATGAGCAGTTCTTC. It translates to CSVLPPEMPNEQFF.

The rearrangement joins TRBV7-2 to TRBJ1-4; D uncertain. The germline CDR1 and CDR2 sequences are SGHTA and FQGNSA. This CDR3 spans 14 amino acids. V was clipped by 5 bases and J by 10 bases, with 17 bases between them. The CDR3 DNA follows: TGTGCCAGCAGCCCCGCCCGTTCCGCGGTAAAACTGTTTTTT. Translated, it gives CASSPARSAVKLFF.